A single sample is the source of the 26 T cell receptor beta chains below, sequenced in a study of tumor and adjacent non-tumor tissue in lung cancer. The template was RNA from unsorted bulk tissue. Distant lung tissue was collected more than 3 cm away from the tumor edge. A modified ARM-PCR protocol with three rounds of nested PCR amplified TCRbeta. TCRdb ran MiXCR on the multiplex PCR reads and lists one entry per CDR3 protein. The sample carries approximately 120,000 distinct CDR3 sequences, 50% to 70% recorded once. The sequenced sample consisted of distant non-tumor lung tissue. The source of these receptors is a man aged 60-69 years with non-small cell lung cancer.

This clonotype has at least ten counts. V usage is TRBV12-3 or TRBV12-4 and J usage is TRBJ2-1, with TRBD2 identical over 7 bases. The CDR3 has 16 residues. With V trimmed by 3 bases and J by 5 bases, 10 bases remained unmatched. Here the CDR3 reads CASSFLRSGRDNEQFF. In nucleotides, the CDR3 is TGTGCCAGCAGTTTTCTGAGGTCGGGGAGGGACAATGAGCAGTTCTTC.

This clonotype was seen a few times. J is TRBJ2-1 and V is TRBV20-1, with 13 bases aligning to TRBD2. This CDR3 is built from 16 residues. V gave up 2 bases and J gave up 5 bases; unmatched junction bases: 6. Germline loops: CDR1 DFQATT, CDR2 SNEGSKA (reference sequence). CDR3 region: CSARPWTSGSDNEQFF. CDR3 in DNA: TGCAGTGCTAGACCATGGACTAGCGGGAGTGACAATGAGCAGTTCTTC.

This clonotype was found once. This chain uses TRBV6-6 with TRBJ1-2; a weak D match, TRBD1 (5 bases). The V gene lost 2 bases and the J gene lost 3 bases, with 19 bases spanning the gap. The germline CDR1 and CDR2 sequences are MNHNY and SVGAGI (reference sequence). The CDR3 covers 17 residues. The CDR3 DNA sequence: TGTGCCAGCAGTTACGGGCAGAGGGGCCTCCTTTACTATGGCTACACCTTC. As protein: CASSYGQRGLLYYGYTF.

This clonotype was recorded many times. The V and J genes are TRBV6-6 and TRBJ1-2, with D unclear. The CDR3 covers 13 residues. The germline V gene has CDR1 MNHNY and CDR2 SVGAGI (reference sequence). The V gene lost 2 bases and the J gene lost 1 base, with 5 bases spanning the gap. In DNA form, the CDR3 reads TGTGCCAGCAGTTACGCTGTTAACTATGGCTACACCTTC. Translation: CASSYAVNYGYTF.

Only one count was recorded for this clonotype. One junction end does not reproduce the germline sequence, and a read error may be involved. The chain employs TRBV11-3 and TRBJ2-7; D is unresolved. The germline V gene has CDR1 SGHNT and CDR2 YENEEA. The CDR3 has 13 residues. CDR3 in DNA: TGTGCCAGTAGCTTAGAAGATTTCTACGAGCAGTACTTC. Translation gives CASSLEDFYEQYF.

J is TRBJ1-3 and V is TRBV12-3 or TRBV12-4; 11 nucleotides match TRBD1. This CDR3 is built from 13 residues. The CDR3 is CSISLGQGAEIYF. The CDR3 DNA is TGTTCCATCAGTCTTGGACAGGGGGCTGAAATATATTTT.

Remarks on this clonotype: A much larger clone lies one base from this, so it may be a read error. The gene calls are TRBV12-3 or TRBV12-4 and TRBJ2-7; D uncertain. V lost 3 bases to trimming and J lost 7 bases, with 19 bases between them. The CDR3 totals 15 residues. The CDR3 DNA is TGTGCCAGCAGTTTGGGGTCTAACGGGTTTGGGGAGCAGTACTTC. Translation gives CASSLGSNGFGEQYF.

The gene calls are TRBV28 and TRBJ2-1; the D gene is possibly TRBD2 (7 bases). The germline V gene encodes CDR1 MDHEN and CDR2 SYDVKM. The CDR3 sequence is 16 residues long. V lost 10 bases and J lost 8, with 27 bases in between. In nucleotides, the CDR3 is TGTGCCACCACCACCCGAGGGGGGGGGCGGGGAGATGAGCAGTTCTTC. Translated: CATTTRGGGRGDEQFF.

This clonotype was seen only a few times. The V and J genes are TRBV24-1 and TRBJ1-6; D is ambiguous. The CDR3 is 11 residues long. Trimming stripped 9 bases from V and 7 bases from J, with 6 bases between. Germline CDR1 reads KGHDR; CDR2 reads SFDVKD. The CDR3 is CATLRNSPLHF. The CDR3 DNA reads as TGTGCCACCCTTCGAAATTCACCCCTCCACTTT.

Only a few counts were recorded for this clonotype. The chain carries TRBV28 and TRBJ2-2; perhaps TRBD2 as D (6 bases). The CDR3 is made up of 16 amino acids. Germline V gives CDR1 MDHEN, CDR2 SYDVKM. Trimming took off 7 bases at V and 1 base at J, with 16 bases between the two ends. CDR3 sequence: CASTPWGSGNTGELFF. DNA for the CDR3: TGTGCCAGCACCCCTTGGGGTAGCGGGAACACCGGGGAGCTGTTTTTT. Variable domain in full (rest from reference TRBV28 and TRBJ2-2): DVKVTQSSRYLVKRTGEKVFLECVQDMDHENMFWYRQDPGLGLRLIYFSYDVKMKEKGDIPEGYSVSREKKERFSLILESASTNQTSMYLCASTPWGSGNTGELFFGEGSRLTVL.

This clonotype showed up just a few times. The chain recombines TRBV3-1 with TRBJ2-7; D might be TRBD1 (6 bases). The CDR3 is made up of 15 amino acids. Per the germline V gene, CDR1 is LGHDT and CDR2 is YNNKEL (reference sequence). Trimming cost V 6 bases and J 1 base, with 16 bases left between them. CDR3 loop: CASRPRQASSYEQYF. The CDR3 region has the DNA TGTGCCAGCAGACCCAGACAGGCGTCTTCCTACGAGCAGTACTTC.

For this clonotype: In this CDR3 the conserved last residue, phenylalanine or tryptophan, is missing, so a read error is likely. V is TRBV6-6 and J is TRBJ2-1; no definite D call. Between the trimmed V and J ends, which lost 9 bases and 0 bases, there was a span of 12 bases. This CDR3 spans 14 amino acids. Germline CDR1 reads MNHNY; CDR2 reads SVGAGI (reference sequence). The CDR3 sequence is CASSHTSSYNEQFS. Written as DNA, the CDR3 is TGTGCCAGTAGTCATACGAGCTCCTACAATGAGCAGTTCTCC.

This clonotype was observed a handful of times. The CDR3 spells CASSPPGLAAYNEQFF. CDR3 DNA: TGTGCCAGCAGCCCTCCGGGACTAGCTGCTTACAATGAGCAGTTCTTC. The gene calls are TRBV7-2 and TRBJ2-1; 9 bases line up with TRBD2. Germline-derived CDR1 and CDR2 are SGHTA and FQGNSA. V was pared by 5 bases and J by 4 bases, with 9 bases of the junction left unmatched. The CDR3 is 16 residues long.

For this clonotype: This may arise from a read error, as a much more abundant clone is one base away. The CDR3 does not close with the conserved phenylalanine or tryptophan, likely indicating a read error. The CDR3 reads CASRDTGYEQYL. The DNA of the CDR3 is TGTGCCAGCAGAGATACAGGCTACGAGCAGTACCTC. The chain combines TRBV6-2 or TRBV6-3 with TRBJ2-7; D is perhaps TRBD1 (5 bases). This CDR3 spans 12 amino acids. Germline V gives CDR1 MNHEY, CDR2 SVGEGT. The ends were cut back, 6 bases at V and 3 bases at J, with 9 bases in the middle.

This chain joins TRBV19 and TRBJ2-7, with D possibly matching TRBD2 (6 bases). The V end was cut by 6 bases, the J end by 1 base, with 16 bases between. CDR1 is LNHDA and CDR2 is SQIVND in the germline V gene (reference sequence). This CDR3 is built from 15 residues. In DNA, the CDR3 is TGTGCCAGTAGCCACGTCCGGGACTCTTCCTACGAGCAGTACTTC. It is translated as CASSHVRDSSYEQYF.

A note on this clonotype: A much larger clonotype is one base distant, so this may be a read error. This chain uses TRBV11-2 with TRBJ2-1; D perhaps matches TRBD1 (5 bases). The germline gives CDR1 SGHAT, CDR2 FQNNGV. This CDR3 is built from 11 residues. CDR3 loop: CTSSLRDEEFF. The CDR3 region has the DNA TGTACCAGCAGCCTCAGGGATGAGGAGTTCTTC.

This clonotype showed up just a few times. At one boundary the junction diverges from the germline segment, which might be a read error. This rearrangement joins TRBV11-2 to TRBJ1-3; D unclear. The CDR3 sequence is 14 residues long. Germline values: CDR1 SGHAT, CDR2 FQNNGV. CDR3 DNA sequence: TGTGCCAGCAGCTCTGACGGTCCTGGAAACACTATATATTTT. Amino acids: CASSSDGPGNTIYF. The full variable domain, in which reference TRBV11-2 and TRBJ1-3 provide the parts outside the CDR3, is EAGVAQSPRYKIIEKRQSVAFWCNPISGHATLYWYQQILGQGPKLLIQFQNNGVVDDSQLPKDRFSAERLKGVDSTLKIQPAKLEDSAVYLCASSSDGPGNTIYFGEGSWLTVV.

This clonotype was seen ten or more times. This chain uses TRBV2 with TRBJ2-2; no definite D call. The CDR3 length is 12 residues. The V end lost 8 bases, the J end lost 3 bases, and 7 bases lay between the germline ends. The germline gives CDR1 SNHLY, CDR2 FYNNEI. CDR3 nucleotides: TGTGCCAGCGGCCCAGACACCGGGGAGCTGTTTTTT. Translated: CASGPDTGELFF. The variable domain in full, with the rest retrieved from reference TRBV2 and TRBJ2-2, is EPEVTQTPSHQVTQMGQEVILRCVPISNHLYFYWYRQILGQKVEFLVSFYNNEISEKSEIFDDQFSVERPDGSNFTLKIRSTKLEDSAMYFCASGPDTGELFFGEGSRLTVL.

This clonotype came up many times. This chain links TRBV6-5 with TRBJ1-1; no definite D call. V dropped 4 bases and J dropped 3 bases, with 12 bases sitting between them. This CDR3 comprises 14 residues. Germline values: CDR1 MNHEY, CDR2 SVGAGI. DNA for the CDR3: TGTGCCAGCAGTTTGAGTCTGGGGTACACTGAAGCTTTCTTT. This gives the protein CASSLSLGYTEAFF.

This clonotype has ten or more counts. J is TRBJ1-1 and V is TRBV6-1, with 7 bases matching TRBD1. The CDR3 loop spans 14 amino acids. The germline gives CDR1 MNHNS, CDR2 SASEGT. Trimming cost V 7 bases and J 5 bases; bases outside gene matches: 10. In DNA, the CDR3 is TGTGCCAGCATCCCCCTCGGGACAGCTACTGAAGCTTTCTTT. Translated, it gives CASIPLGTATEAFF.

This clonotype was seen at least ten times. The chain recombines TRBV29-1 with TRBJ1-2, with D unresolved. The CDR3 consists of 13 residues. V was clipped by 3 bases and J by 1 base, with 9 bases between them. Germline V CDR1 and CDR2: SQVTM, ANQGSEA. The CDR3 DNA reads TGCAGCGTTGATTCCGACCGTAACTATGGCTACACCTTC. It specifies CSVDSDRNYGYTF.

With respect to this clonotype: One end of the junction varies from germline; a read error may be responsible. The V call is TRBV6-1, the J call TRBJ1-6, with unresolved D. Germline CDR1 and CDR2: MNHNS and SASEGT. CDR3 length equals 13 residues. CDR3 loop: CASEQKYNSSLHF. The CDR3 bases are TGTGCCAGCGAACAGAAGTATAATTCATCCCTCCACTTT.

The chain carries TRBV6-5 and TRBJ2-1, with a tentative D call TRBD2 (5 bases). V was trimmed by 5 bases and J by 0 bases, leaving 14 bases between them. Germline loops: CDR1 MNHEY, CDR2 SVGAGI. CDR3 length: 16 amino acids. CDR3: CASSTTNGFSYNEQFF. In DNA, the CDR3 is TGTGCCAGCAGTACGACTAACGGCTTCTCCTACAATGAGCAGTTCTTC.

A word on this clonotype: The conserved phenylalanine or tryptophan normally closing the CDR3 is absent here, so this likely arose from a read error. The CDR3 region has the DNA TGCGCCAGCAGCTTGGAGGCTAGCGGGGTTGGGGAGACCCAGTACTCC. Its translation: CASSLEASGVGETQYS. This rearrangement joins TRBV5-1 to TRBJ2-5, with TRBD2 identical over 9 bases. Germline CDR1 and CDR2: SGHRS and YFSETQ. The length of the CDR3 is 16 residues. V trimming: 0 bases; J trimming: 5 bases; junction bases outside the gene matches: 8.

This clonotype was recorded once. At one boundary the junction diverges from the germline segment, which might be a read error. The CDR3 is CRARYYSGSGANVLTF. CDR3 sequence (DNA): TGCAGAGCTAGATATTATTCCGGCTCTGGGGCCAACGTCCTGACTTTC. V usage is TRBV20-1 and J usage is TRBJ2-6; D remains unclear. The CDR3 is 16 residues long. Looked up from germline, CDR1 is DFQATT and CDR2 is SNEGSKA (reference sequence).

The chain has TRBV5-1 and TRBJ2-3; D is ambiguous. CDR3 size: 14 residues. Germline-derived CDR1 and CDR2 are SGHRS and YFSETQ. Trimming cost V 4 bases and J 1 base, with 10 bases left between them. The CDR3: CASSPDPGTDTQYF. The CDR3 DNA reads TGCGCCAGCAGCCCGGACCCTGGCACAGATACGCAGTATTTT.